The 14 T cell receptor beta chains presented below share a single source sample, sequenced in a study of radiotherapy plus CTLA-4 blockade in lung cancer. Libraries were prepared by immunoSEQ multiplex PCR; TCRdb keeps only in-frame clonotypes and omits some of them. Seen here are approximately 41,000 clones, about 75% observed once, and the top ten hold 9.8%. The specimen comprised peripheral blood, sampled from a patient treated with radiotherapy plus ipilimumab. These receptors came from a human donor with non-small cell lung cancer who had stable disease on radiotherapy plus ipilimumab.

The rearrangement links TRBV19 to TRBJ1-4; the match to TRBD1 covers 7 bases. CDR3 size: 15 residues. Per germline, CDR1 LNHDA and CDR2 SQIVND (reference sequence). V shed 5 bases and J 7 bases; nucleotides not matched to a gene: 10. In DNA form, the CDR3 reads TGTGCCAGTAGTCGCAAGTCCTCAGGGGGTGAAAAACTGTTTTTT. The encoded protein is CASSRKSSGGEKLFF.

The chain is built from TRBV14 and TRBJ1-2, with 8 bases identical to TRBD1. Trimming at V came to 4 bases and at J to 6 bases, leaving 4 bases not matched to a gene. This CDR3 is 13 amino acids long. Per the germline V gene, CDR1 is SGHDN and CDR2 is FVKESK. The CDR3 sequence: CASSRRQGNGYTF. The CDR3 nucleotides are TGTGCCAGCAGCCGGAGACAGGGGAATGGCTACACCTTC.

The chain recombines TRBV7-2 with TRBJ1-5, with 7 nucleotides matching TRBD1. Per the germline V gene, CDR1 is SGHTA and CDR2 is FQGNSA. This CDR3 has 15 amino acids. Trimming cost V 5 bases and J 4 bases; bases outside gene matches: 8. The CDR3 loop is CASSLFGTENQPQHF. In DNA form, the CDR3 reads TGTGCCAGCAGCCTATTCGGGACAGAAAATCAGCCCCAGCATTTT.

This chain connects TRBV5-4 to TRBJ2-3; 10 positions agree with TRBD2. The J segment lost 0 bases and the V segment lost 4 bases, leaving 2 bases of the junction unmatched. Germline-derived CDR1 and CDR2 are SGHNT and YYREEE (reference sequence). This CDR3 has 15 amino acids. The CDR3 spells CASSPGLASTDTQYF. DNA of the CDR3: TGTGCCAGCAGCCCGGGACTAGCGAGCACAGATACGCAGTATTTT.

This clone was seen once. V is TRBV5-1 and J is TRBJ1-3, with TRBD1 as a possible D gene (6 bases). Germline V gene sequence: CDR1 SGHRS, CDR2 YFSETQ. This CDR3 has 14 amino acids. The germline V and J ends were trimmed by 0 bases and 4 bases, with 8 bases remaining between them. The CDR3 region has the DNA TGCGCCAGCAGCTTGGGGACAGAAGGAAACACCATATATTTT. Amino acid sequence: CASSLGTEGNTIYF.

This clone showed up just a few times. The chain couples TRBV6-6 to TRBJ1-4, with D perhaps TRBD1 (5 bases). Germline assignment: CDR1 MNHNY and CDR2 SVGAGI (reference sequence). This CDR3 is 16 amino acids long. V was clipped by 6 bases and J by 5 bases, with 19 bases between them. In DNA form, the CDR3 reads TGTGCCAGCAGCCTGGGCGTCGGACACCCCAATGAAAAACTGTTTTTT. This encodes CASSLGVGHPNEKLFF.

The chain has TRBV5-1 and TRBJ1-1; D gene ambiguous. Germline loops: CDR1 SGHRS, CDR2 YFSETQ. This CDR3 is 15 amino acids long. V shed 0 bases and J shed 1 base, with 10 bases lying between them. This CDR3 reads CASSLVPGPNTEAFF. Written as DNA, the CDR3 is TGCGCCAGCAGCTTGGTTCCAGGTCCGAACACTGAAGCTTTCTTT.

The gene calls are TRBV5-4 and TRBJ2-5; possible D gene TRBD2, 6 bases. Germline V gives CDR1 SGHNT, CDR2 YYREEE (reference sequence). The CDR3 runs 14 residues. The V and J ends lost 4 bases and 2 bases respectively, with 12 bases between them. CDR3 region: CASSRTGVQETQYF. In DNA form, the CDR3 reads TGTGCCAGCAGCCGAACGGGAGTTCAAGAGACCCAGTACTTC.

The chain joins TRBV5-1 to TRBJ1-2; TRBD1 might be the D (6 bases). Trimming took 4 bases from V and 4 from J, leaving 8 bases between them. This CDR3 has 12 residues. Per the germline V gene, CDR1 is SGHRS and CDR2 is YFSETQ. CDR3 sequence (DNA): TGCGCCAGCAGCACGGACAGCTATGGCTACACCTTC. Residues: CASSTDSYGYTF.

This clone was recorded at least ten times. The V and J genes are TRBV7-3 and TRBJ1-1; D not certain. Trimming removed 1 base at V and 8 bases at J, with 11 bases between. CDR3 length: 13 residues. CDR1 and CDR2 from the germline V gene are SGHTA and FQGTGA. DNA of the CDR3: TGTGCCAGCAGCTTAAGTGAGGGCAGGGAAGCTTTCTTT. This gives the protein CASSLSEGREAFF. The variable domain in full, completed from reference TRBV7-3 and TRBJ1-1, reads GAGVSQTPSNKVTEKGKYVELRCDPISGHTALYWYRQSLGQGPEFLIYFQGTGAADDSGLPNDRFFAVRPEGSVSTLKIQRTERGDSAVYLCASSLSEGREAFFGQGTRLTVV.

CDR3 region: CASSRLSGAPINYGYTF. CDR3 nucleotide sequence: TGCGCCAGCAGCCGTCTTTCCGGTGCCCCAATTAACTATGGCTACACCTTC. V usage is TRBV4-1 and J usage is TRBJ1-2; D unresolved. V dropped 4 bases and J dropped 1 base, with 19 bases sitting between them. CDR3 length equals 17 residues. Germline assignment: CDR1 MGHRA and CDR2 YSYEKL.

This chain's CDR3 is CATSRDGGGTSTQYF. CDR3 nucleotides: TGTGCCACCAGCAGAGATGGCGGGGGGACGAGTACGCAGTATTTT. The rearrangement uses TRBV15 and TRBJ2-3, with 8 bases fitting TRBD2. CDR1 and CDR2 (germline): LNHNV, YYDKDF (reference sequence). The CDR3 is 15 residues long. The V gene end was trimmed by 0 bases and the J gene end by 8 bases; junction bases not matched to a gene: 7.

A single count supports this clone. This chain connects TRBV6-1 to TRBJ2-1; 10 bases agree with TRBD2. The CDR3 consists of 16 residues. Germline V lookup: CDR1 MNHNS, CDR2 SASEGT. The junction had 3 bases not matched to a gene; V was cut back by 1 base and J by 3 bases. The CDR3 bases are TGTGCCAGCAGTGAAGGTAGCGGGGGGTTCTACAATGAGCAGTTCTTC. It specifies CASSEGSGGFYNEQFF.

In this sample, this clone turned up a few times. The chain is built from TRBV6-1 and TRBJ2-5; TRBD2 aligns across 7 bases. There are 14 residues in the CDR3. The germline CDR1 and CDR2 sequences are MNHNS and SASEGT. Trimming removed 7 bases from V and 9 bases from J; junction bases left unmatched: 14. CDR3 residues: CASTTVRGEKPQYF. Here the CDR3 DNA reads TGTGCCAGCACCACAGTACGGGGGGAGAAACCCCAGTACTTC.